The rows below give T cell receptor beta chains drawn from one sample of a study of T cells after yellow fever vaccination. From the 5' RACE reads, TCRdb called clonotypes with MiXCR, one entry per CDR3 protein. The sample gives over 300,000 distinct CDR3 sequences, around 3.6% of which show up once; around 24% is in the top ten. The source was PBMCs, collected on the day of the yellow fever booster vaccination. All receptors derive from a man between 18 and 35 years old who received the YFV17D yellow fever vaccine. CDR3s include the opening cysteine and the closing phenylalanine or tryptophan. D genes are given only for firm matches. The size field is filled for only some rows; it gives once, few, many or a size class.

>many|TRBV19|TRBJ2-1|TRBD1
CASSIRQGARNEQFF
TGTGCCAGTAGTATAAGACAGGGGGCGCGGAATGAGCAGTTCTTC
>-|TRBV19|TRBJ2-2|TRBD1
CASSRQGSTGELFF
TGTGCCAGTAGTAGACAGGGGAGCACCGGGGAGCTGTTTTTT
>many|TRBV7-9|TRBJ2-3|-
CAGRPGRDTQYF
TGTGCCGGCAGACCAGGTCGAGATACGCAGTATTTT
>few|TRBV6-1|TRBJ2-3|-
CASTSGPGTDTQYF
TGTGCCAGCACCTCTGGCCCGGGCACAGATACGCAGTATTTT
>many|TRBV11-2|TRBJ2-5|-
CASSPLGASQETQYF
TGTGCCAGCAGCCCGTTAGGAGCGTCCCAAGAGACCCAGTACTTC
>many|TRBV20-1|TRBJ1-5|TRBD1
CSANTGVGQPQHF
TGCAGTGCTAATACAGGGGTGGGTCAGCCCCAGCATTTT
>-|TRBV7-2|TRBJ1-1|TRBD1
CASSLTRDSNTEAFF
TGTGCCAGCAGCTTAACGAGGGACAGCAACACTGAAGCTTTCTTT
>many|TRBV9|TRBJ1-4|-
CASSGGRGEKLFF
TGTGCCAGCAGCGGGGGACGGGGTGAAAAACTGTTTTTT
>-|TRBV4-2|TRBJ1-1|-
CASSLVSGVKAFF
TGTGCCAGCAGCCTAGTCTCAGGGGTAAAAGCTTTCTTT
>-|TRBV12-3/TRBV12-4|TRBJ2-7|TRBD1
CASSSLRGPYEQYF
TGTGCCAGCAGTTCCCTGAGGGGGCCCTACGAGCAGTACTTC
>few|TRBV6-2/TRBV6-3|TRBJ2-4|-
CASMDRGAEDKNIQYF
TGTGCCAGCATGGATCGGGGGGCAGAGGACAAAAACATTCAGTACTTC
>many|TRBV7-6|TRBJ1-1|-
CASSEKPGSEAFF
TGTGCCAGCAGCGAGAAACCCGGGTCCGAAGCTTTCTTT
>many|TRBV7-3|TRBJ2-7|-
CASSADGPYEQYF
TGTGCCAGCAGCGCCGACGGCCCCTACGAGCAGTACTTC
>many|TRBV5-1|TRBJ1-1|-
CASQPFPGTINTEAFF
TGCGCCAGCCAGCCTTTCCCGGGGACTATAAACACTGAAGCTTTCTTT
>many|TRBV5-1|TRBJ2-1|-
CASSLVFERYNEQFF
TGCGCCAGCAGCTTGGTGTTCGAACGCTACAATGAGCAGTTCTTC
>-|TRBV7-8|TRBJ2-1|TRBD2
CASSGTAGGRDEQFF
TGTGCCAGCAGCGGTACCGCGGGGGGGCGGGATGAGCAGTTCTTC
>many|TRBV14|TRBJ2-1|TRBD2
CASSLRTSLRSGREQFF
TGTGCCAGCAGCCTTAGGACTAGTTTGAGGTCTGGACGTGAGCAGTTCTTC